A single T cell receptor (beta chain) is shown here with its context. What it binds is unknown. This sample stems from a study of CD8+ T cells in alopecia areata. As for the study in general: Severity among treated patients was scored by the percentage of scalp area affected.

The treatment is: oral pan-JAK inhibitor, 5-10 mg twice daily. RNA extraction and reverse transcription yielded cDNA as sequencing template. TCRdb's copy holds only in-frame clones and misses some; the assay was immunoSEQ multiplex PCR. The table records a few hundred thousand clones, about 60% of them present only once. Germline V gene data show CDR1 as SGDLS and CDR2 as YYNGEE. Trimming stripped 4 bases from V and 5 bases from J, with 12 bases between. The CDR3 length is 13 residues. Whole-study findings and limits: TCR sharing was clearer in mice than between patients, perhaps partly owing to patient HLA diversity. Numerous clones, expanded in lesions, remained in scalp and blood during tofacitinib. For patients receiving tofacitinib, scalp clonality and expanded CD8+ clones among the top 100 significantly decreased.

This TCR came from a human donor with alopecia areata. The chain has TRBV9 and TRBJ1-2; D is undetermined. The sequenced sample was CD4+ T cells sorted from blood, obtained around week 53, from a patient treated with tofacitinib. CDR3 bases: TGTGCCAGCAGCAACCGGGCCAGTTATGGCTACACCTTC. As protein: CASSNRASYGYTF.